Sequencing of this T cell receptor beta chain was carried out in a study of control samples from healthy donors and cancer patients. The data were produced by immunoSEQ multiplex PCR, yet TCRdb's version contains in-frame clones alone and is incomplete. The sample carries about 50,000 clones, roughly 94% recorded once. CDR1 and CDR2 from the germline V gene are GTSNPN and SVGIG (reference sequence). The CDR3 contains 14 residues. The J segment lost 5 bases and the V segment lost 4 bases, leaving 6 bases of the junction unmatched. V gene TRBV30 combines with J gene TRBJ1-4, with 8 positions matching TRBD1. Input material: blood. The receptor's source is a man in his thirties or forties in good health. CDR3 region: CAWTQGAENEKLFF. The CDR3 coding sequence is TGTGCCTGGACCCAGGGGGCGGAGAATGAAAAACTGTTTTTT.